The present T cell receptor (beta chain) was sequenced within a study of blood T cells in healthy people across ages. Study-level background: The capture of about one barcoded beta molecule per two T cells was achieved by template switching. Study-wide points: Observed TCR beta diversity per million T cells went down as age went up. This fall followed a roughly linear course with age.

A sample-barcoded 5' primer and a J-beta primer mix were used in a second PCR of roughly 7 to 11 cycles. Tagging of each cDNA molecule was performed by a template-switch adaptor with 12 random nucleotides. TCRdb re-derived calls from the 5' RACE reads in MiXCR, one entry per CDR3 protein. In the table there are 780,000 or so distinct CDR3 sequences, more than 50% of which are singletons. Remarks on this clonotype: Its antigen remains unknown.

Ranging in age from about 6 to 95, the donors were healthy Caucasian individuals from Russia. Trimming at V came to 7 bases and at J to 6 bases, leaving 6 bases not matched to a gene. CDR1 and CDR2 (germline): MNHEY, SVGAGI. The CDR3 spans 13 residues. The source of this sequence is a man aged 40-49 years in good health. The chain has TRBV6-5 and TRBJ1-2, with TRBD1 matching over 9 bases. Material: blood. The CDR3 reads CASNMDRGDGYTF. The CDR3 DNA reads TGTGCCAGCAACATGGACAGGGGTGATGGCTACACCTTC.